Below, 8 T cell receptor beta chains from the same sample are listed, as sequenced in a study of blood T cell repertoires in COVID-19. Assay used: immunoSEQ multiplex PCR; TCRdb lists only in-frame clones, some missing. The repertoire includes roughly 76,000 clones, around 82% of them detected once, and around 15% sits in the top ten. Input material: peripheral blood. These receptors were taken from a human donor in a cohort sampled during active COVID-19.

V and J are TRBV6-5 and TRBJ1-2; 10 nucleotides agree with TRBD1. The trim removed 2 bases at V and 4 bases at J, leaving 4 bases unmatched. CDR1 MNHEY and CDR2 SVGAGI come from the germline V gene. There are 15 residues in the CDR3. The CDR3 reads CASSYRDRGGYGYTF. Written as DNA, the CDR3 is TGTGCCAGCAGTTACAGGGACAGGGGAGGCTATGGCTACACCTTC.

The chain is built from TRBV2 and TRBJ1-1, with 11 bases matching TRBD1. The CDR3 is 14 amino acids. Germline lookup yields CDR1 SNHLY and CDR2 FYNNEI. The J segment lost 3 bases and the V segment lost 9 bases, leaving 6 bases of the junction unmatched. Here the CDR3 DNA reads TGTGCCAGACGGACAGGGGGCATCGACACTGAAGCTTTCTTT. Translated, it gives CARRTGGIDTEAFF.

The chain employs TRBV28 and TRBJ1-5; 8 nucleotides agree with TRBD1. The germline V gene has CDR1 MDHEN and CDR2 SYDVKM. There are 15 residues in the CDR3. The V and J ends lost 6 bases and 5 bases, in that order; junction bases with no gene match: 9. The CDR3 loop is CASSSLDRGDQPQHF. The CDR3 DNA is TGTGCCAGCAGCTCCCTCGACAGGGGAGATCAGCCCCAGCATTTT.

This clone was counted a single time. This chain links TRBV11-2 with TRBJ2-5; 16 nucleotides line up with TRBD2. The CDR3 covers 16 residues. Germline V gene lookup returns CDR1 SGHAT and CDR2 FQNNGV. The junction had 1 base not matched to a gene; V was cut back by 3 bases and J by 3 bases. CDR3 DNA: TGTGCCAGCAGCTTTGGGACTAGCGGGAGGGAAGAGACCCAGTACTTC. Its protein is CASSFGTSGREETQYF.

The CDR3 here is CASSLQGAYEQYF. CDR3 DNA sequence: TGTGCCAGCAGCTTGCAGGGTGCGTACGAGCAGTACTTC. The rearrangement links TRBV7-2 to TRBJ2-7; a weak D match, TRBD1 (5 bases). V was cut by 3 bases and J by 4 bases, with 10 bases left in between. The germline V gene encodes CDR1 SGHTA and CDR2 FQGNSA. The CDR3 covers 13 residues. The entire variable domain, with the rest obtained from reference TRBV7-2 and TRBJ2-7, is as follows: GAGVSQSPSNKVTEKGKDVELRCDPISGHTALYWYRQSLGQGLEFLIYFQGNSAPDKSGLPSDRFSAERTGGSVSTLTIQRTQQEDSAVYLCASSLQGAYEQYFGPGTRLTVT.

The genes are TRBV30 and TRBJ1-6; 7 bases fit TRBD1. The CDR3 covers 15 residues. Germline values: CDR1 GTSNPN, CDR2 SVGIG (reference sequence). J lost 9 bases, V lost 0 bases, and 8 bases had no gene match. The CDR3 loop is CAWSVGRGMGSPLHF. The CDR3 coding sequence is TGTGCCTGGAGTGTGGGCAGGGGGATGGGTTCACCCCTCCACTTT.

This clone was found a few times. The CDR3 DNA is TGTGCCAGCAGCCAAGCGCCGGGAGGCGGCTACACCTTC. It encodes CASSQAPGGGYTF. This sequence joins TRBV3-1 (or the pseudogene TRBV3-2) and TRBJ1-2, with no clear D. Trimming shortened V by 1 base and J by 8 bases, and 11 bases separated the two germline ends. The CDR3 contains 13 residues. Germline loops: CDR1 LGHDT, CDR2 YNNKEL (reference sequence).

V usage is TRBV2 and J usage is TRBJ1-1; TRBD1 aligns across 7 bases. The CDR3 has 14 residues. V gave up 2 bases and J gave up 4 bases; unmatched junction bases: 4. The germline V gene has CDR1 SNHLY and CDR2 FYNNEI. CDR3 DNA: TGTGCCAGCAGTGAACAGGGGGATGCCACTGAAGCTTTCTTT. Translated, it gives CASSEQGDATEAFF.